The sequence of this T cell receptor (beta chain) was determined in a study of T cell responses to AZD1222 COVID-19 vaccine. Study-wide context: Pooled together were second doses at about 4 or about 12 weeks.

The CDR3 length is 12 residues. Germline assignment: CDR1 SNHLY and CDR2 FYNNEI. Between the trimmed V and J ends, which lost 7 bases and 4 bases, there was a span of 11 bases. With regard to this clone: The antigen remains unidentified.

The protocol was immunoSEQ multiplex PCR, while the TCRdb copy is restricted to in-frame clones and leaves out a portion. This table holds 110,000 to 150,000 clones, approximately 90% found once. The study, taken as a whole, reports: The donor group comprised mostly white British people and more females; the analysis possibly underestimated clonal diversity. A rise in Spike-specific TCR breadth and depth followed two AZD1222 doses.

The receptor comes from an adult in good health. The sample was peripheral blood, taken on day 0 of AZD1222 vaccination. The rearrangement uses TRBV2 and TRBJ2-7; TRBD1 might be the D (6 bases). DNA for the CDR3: TGTGCCAGCATAGGACAGATTTACGAGCAGTACTTC. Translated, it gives CASIGQIYEQYF.